These T cell receptor beta chains were read from a single sample in a study of OX40 agonist ivuxolimab in advanced cancers. Assay used: immunoSEQ multiplex PCR; TCRdb lists only in-frame clones, some missing. The repertoire holds some 14,000 clones, with over 85% as singletons. Source: CD4+ or CD8+ T cells sorted from blood, taken in a trial of the OX40 agonist ivuxolimab. Receptors originate from an adult with an advanced solid tumor such as melanoma, head and neck, liver or kidney cancer. Both conserved end residues are part of each CDR3. The order of the fields is clone size, V gene, D gene, J gene, CDR3 DNA, CDR3 protein. A D gene is named only where the DNA matches it firmly. Some rows have no size entry. The others give once, few or many, or a class for an expanded clone.

clone_size: -
v_call: TRBV10-3
d_call: -
j_call: TRBJ2-7
cdr3_nt: TGTGCCATCAGTGAAAATGCCGTAGCCTACGAGCAGTACTTC
cdr3_aa: CAISENAVAYEQYF

clone_size: -
v_call: TRBV18
d_call: TRBD1
j_call: TRBJ2-7
cdr3_nt: TGTGCCAGCTCACCCCCGGAGCCCGGGACAGAGAGCTCCTACGAGCAGTACTTC
cdr3_aa: CASSPPEPGTESSYEQYF

clone_size: -
v_call: TRBV19
d_call: -
j_call: TRBJ2-7
cdr3_nt: TGTGCCAGTAGTATTGGACACGAGCAGTACTTC
cdr3_aa: CASSIGHEQYF

clone_size: -
v_call: TRBV5-5
d_call: -
j_call: TRBJ2-7
cdr3_nt: TGTGCCAGCAGCTGGTCAGGGGACGAGCAGTACTTC
cdr3_aa: CASSWSGDEQYF

clone_size: -
v_call: TRBV6-5
d_call: -
j_call: TRBJ2-7
cdr3_nt: TGTGCCAGCGGCTACGAGCAGTACTTC
cdr3_aa: CASGYEQYF

clone_size: -
v_call: TRBV6-4
d_call: -
j_call: TRBJ1-1
cdr3_nt: TGTGCCAACCCAAGGACGCCCTTGAACACTGAAGCTTTCTTT
cdr3_aa: CANPRTPLNTEAFF

clone_size: -
v_call: TRBV6-1
d_call: -
j_call: TRBJ2-7
cdr3_nt: TGTGCCAGCATGCAGGGTTACGAGCAGTACTTC
cdr3_aa: CASMQGYEQYF

clone_size: medium-sized
v_call: TRBV9
d_call: -
j_call: TRBJ1-1
cdr3_nt: TGTGCCAGCAGCCTTGGCCCCAATAGGGGCACTGAAGCTTTCTTT
cdr3_aa: CASSLGPNRGTEAFF

clone_size: -
v_call: TRBV27
d_call: -
j_call: TRBJ2-3
cdr3_nt: TGTGCCAGCAGTGCCCTTGGAGATACGCAGTATTTT
cdr3_aa: CASSALGDTQYF

clone_size: -
v_call: TRBV19
d_call: -
j_call: TRBJ1-5
cdr3_nt: TGTGCCAGTAGTATAGGGAACCAGCCCCAGCATTTT
cdr3_aa: CASSIGNQPQHF

clone_size: -
v_call: TRBV4-3
d_call: TRBD2
j_call: TRBJ2-7
cdr3_nt: TGCGCCAGCAGCCAAGGGCCAGCGGGAGACCCTCAGTACTTC
cdr3_aa: CASSQGPAGDPQYF

clone_size: -
v_call: TRBV29-1
d_call: -
j_call: TRBJ1-2
cdr3_nt: TGCAGCGTTGAGGGTTGGGACACCACCGATGGCTACACCTTC
cdr3_aa: CSVEGWDTTDGYTF

clone_size: -
v_call: TRBV19
d_call: -
j_call: TRBJ1-2
cdr3_nt: TGTGCCAGTAGTACTACCCTGGATACAACCTATGGCTACACCTTC
cdr3_aa: CASSTTLDTTYGYTF

clone_size: few
v_call: TRBV12-1
d_call: -
j_call: TRBJ1-1
cdr3_nt: TGTGCCAGCAGCTTTTGGGTGAACACTGAAGCTTTCTTT
cdr3_aa: CASSFWVNTEAFF

clone_size: -
v_call: TRBV4-1
d_call: -
j_call: TRBJ1-1
cdr3_nt: TGCGCCAGCAGCCAAGGGGTCCCAGGGAGCACTGAAGCTTTCTTT
cdr3_aa: CASSQGVPGSTEAFF

clone_size: -
v_call: TRBV6-5
d_call: TRBD1
j_call: TRBJ2-7
cdr3_nt: TGTGCCTCAAGGGGACAGGGAACCTACGAGCAGTACTTC
cdr3_aa: CASRGQGTYEQYF

clone_size: -
v_call: TRBV6-5
d_call: -
j_call: TRBJ2-1
cdr3_nt: TGTGCCAGCAGTTACTCAGTGGAGGGGGGGAACGATGAGCAGTTCTTC
cdr3_aa: CASSYSVEGGNDEQFF

clone_size: -
v_call: TRBV30
d_call: -
j_call: TRBJ2-1
cdr3_nt: TGTGCCTGGGGGACGGGGATTGGATACAATGAGCAGTTCTTC
cdr3_aa: CAWGTGIGYNEQFF

clone_size: -
v_call: TRBV27
d_call: -
j_call: TRBJ2-7
cdr3_nt: TGTGCCAGCAGTCCAGGGACGGTAAACTACGAGCAGTACTTC
cdr3_aa: CASSPGTVNYEQYF

clone_size: -
v_call: TRBV5-4
d_call: TRBD2
j_call: TRBJ2-1
cdr3_nt: TGTGCCAGCAGCGATCCGGGACTAGCGGGAGACGGTGAGCAGTTCTTC
cdr3_aa: CASSDPGLAGDGEQFF

clone_size: -
v_call: TRBV6-1
d_call: -
j_call: TRBJ1-1
cdr3_nt: TGTGCCAGCAGTGAATTCTTAAGGGCAGCAGAAGCTTTCTTT
cdr3_aa: CASSEFLRAAEAFF

clone_size: -
v_call: TRBV2
d_call: TRBD1
j_call: TRBJ2-7
cdr3_nt: TGTGCCAGTACGGACAGGCTCGACGAGCAGTACTTC
cdr3_aa: CASTDRLDEQYF